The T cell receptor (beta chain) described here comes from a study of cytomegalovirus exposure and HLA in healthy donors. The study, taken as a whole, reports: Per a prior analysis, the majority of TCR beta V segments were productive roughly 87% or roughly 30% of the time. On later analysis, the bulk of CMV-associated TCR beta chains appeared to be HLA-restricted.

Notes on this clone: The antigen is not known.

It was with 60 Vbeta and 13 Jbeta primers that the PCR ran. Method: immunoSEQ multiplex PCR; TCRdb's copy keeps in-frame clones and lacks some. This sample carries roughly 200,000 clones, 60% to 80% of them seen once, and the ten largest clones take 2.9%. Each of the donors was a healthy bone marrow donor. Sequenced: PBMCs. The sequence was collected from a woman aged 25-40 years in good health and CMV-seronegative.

CDR3 coding DNA: TGTGCCAGCCAGGTGGGAGGGCCTGGAGAGACCCAGTACTTC. This gives the protein CASQVGGPGETQYF. The chain is built from TRBV2 and TRBJ2-5; TRBD2 matches at 7 bases. This CDR3 has 14 amino acids. Germline V gene data show CDR1 as SNHLY and CDR2 as FYNNEI. After removal of 8 bases from V and 4 bases from J, the junction contained 10 bases not matched to a gene.